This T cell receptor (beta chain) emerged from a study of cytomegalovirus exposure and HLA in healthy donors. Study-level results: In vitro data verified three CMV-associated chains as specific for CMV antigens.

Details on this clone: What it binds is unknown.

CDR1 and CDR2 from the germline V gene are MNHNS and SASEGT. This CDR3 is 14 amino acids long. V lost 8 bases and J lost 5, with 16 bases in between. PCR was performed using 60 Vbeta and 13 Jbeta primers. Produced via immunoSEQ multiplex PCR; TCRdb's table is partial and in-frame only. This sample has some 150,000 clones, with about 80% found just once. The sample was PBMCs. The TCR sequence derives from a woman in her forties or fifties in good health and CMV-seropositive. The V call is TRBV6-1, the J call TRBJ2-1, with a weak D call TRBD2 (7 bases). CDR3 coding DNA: TGTGCCAGCTCGAAGGGGGGGGTTCACAATGAGCAGTTCTTC. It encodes CASSKGGVHNEQFF.